The T cell receptor (beta chain) described here comes from a study of blood T cells in healthy people across ages. This clonotype was detected many times. Its specificity is not known. Study findings and constraints: A roughly linear age-dependent decrease characterized TCR beta diversity per million T cells.

Sample-barcoded 5' priming and a J-beta primer mix drove a second PCR of 7 to 11 cycles. CDR3-containing paired-end reads numbered at least 2.5 million in each sample. TCRdb used MiXCR to reprocess the 5' RACE reads, holding one entry per CDR3 protein. This sample has around 940,000 distinct CDR3 sequences; about 53% occur once, and the top ten carry roughly 23%. Around 9.5 milliliters of peripheral blood were drawn from each donor. This CDR3 is 14 amino acids long. The V gene's germline CDR1 is SGHTA and CDR2 FQGNSA. The V gene lost 2 bases and the J gene lost 4 bases, with 11 bases spanning the gap.

The sequenced sample was blood. The chain couples TRBV7-2 to TRBJ2-5; D is uncertain. The TCR comes from a woman aged 55 to 70 in good health. The CDR3 loop reads CASSLYEWGETQYF. As DNA, the CDR3 is TGTGCCAGCAGCTTATATGAGTGGGGAGAGACCCAGTACTTC.